This entry features one T cell receptor (beta chain) sequence. What it binds is not known. The sample comes from a study of T cell responses to AZD1222 COVID-19 vaccine. CDR3 size: 14 residues. In germline, CDR1 is MNHEY, CDR2 SVGAGI. V gave up 6 bases and J gave up 4 bases; unmatched junction bases: 9. Profiled with immunoSEQ multiplex PCR; TCRdb holds only in-frame clones, not every one. The table lists 190,000 or so clones, 93% of them singletons. General observations from the study: Repertoire sampling happened only post peak T cell response. There were vaccine-associated CD4 TCRs across spike, dominant at 160-218 and 743-854.

The sample here was peripheral blood, taken 28 days after the second AZD1222 dose. V is TRBV6-5 and J is TRBJ2-7, with 7 bases aligning to TRBD1. This TCR was recovered from an adult who received the AZD1222 COVID-19 vaccine. The CDR3 is CASSARQGLYEQYF. The CDR3 bases are TGTGCCAGCAGCGCAAGACAGGGTTTATACGAGCAGTACTTC.